This T cell receptor beta chain comes out of a study of CD8+ T cells in alopecia areata (dated by TCRdb to the late 2010s). At the level of the whole study: The study used high-throughput TCRbeta sequencing to examine T cell clonal expansion in alopecia areata, in both the C3H/HeJ mouse model and human patients. In humans, TCRbeta sequencing was performed on scalp tissue and on sorted CD4+ and CD8+ peripheral blood T cells from healthy controls and from patients with patchy or totalis/universalis alopecia areata. Clonality in the scalp was compared among normal scalp (n=4), patchy alopecia areata scalp (n=8), and alopecia totalis/universalis scalp (n=8). RNA was extracted with the PAXgene miRNA kit for fixed scalp, the miRNeasy kit for PBMCs, and the RNeasy kit for mouse skin. TCRbeta CDR3 regions were amplified by immunoSEQ multiplex PCR with 35 Vbeta forward and 13 Jbeta reverse primers. Paper-wide results and their limitations: Scalp TCR repertoire analysis is complicated because resident alphabeta T cells in normal human skin are also sequenced, whereas mouse skin is dominated by gammadelta T cells. Compared with mice, TCR sequences shared between patients were less clear, possibly partly because of HLA diversity across the patient population. Compared with normal scalp, lesional scalp had higher clonality and more expanded CD8+ clones, particularly in alopecia totalis/universalis, a pattern that suggests antigenic drive.

About this clone: This clone's antigen is unknown. Base quality data are lacking; no much larger clone is found one base away.

The library relied on the immunoSEQ multiplex PCR assay. RNA was extracted from all samples and reverse transcribed into cDNA, which served as template for TCR sequencing. First-strand cDNA was synthesized using SuperScript III with a 2:1 mix of oligo-dT and random hexamers. A synthetic immune receptor repertoire was used to assess amplification bias, and residual bias was removed computationally. The original methods were these. Raw reads were preprocessed to remove errors, and CDR3 was defined according to IMGT conventions as the region from the conserved cysteine to phenylalanine. To get clonality, Shannon entropy was normalized by log2 of the number of productive unique TCRs and the result was subtracted from 1. Whether each scalp clone was CD4 or CD8 was inferred by checking scalp TCRbeta sequences against the CD4 and CD8 repertoires from sorted blood. Sourced from immuneACCESS, this table was stored by TCRdb with only in-frame sequences that have V and J called. A share of the clones is absent; for the studies checked, an unresolved V gene accounts for under half, and the remainder has no known explanation. V, J and clone size derive from that table, while D and trimming were established from the DNA sequence. The sample contains about 140,000 clones, less than 65% of them found a single time. The ten largest clones add up to 35% to 45% of the sample.

After PBMCs were isolated by density centrifugation and stained for CD3, CD4 and CD8, a FACSAria was used to sort CD4+ and CD8+ T cells. Scalp biopsies and blood samples were provided by unaffected controls. The junction shows trimming of 4 bases on V and 9 bases on J, plus 16 bases between the germline ends. In the germline V gene (reference sequence), CDR1 corresponds to MNHEY and CDR2 to SMNVEV. Including cysteine and phenylalanine, the CDR3 has 13 amino acids. The entry retains the CDR3 DNA only, 39 bases that are in frame from base 1. The sequence came from a human donor in good health. The rearranged chain carries TRBV27 and TRBJ2-7; tentative D gene TRBD2, with 6 bases matching. Sequencing was performed on CD8+ T cells sorted from blood. The bases are TGTGCCAGCAGTTCCGGGGCTAGCGTAGGGCAGTACTTC. The translation is CASSSGASVGQYF.